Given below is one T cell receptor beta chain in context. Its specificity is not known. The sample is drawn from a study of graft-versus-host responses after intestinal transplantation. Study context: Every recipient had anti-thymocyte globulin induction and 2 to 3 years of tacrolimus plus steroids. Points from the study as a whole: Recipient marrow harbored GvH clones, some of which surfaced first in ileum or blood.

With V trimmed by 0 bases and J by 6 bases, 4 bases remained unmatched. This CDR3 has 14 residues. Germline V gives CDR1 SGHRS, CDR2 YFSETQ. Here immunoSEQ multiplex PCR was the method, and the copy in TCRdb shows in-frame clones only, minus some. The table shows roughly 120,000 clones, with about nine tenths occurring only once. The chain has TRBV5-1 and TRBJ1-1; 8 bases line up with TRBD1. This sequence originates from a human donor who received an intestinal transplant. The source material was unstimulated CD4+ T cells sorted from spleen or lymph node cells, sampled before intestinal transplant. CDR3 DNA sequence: TGCGCCAGCAGCTTGGGAGACAGGGGCCCTGAAGCTTTCTTT. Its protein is CASSLGDRGPEAFF.